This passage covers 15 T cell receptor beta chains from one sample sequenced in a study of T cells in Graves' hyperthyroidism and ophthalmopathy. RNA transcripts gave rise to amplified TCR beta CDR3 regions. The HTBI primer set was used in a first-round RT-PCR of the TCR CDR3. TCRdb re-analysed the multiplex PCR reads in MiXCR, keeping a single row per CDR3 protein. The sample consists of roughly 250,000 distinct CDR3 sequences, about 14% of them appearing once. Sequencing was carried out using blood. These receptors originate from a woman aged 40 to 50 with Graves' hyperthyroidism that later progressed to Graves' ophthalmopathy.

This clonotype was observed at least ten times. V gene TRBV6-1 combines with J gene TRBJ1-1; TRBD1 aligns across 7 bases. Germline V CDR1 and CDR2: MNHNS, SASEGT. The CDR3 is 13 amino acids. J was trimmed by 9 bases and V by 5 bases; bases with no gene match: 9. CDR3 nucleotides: TGTGCCAGCAGTCACGACAGGGCTATGAAAGCTTTCTTT. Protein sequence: CASSHDRAMKAFF.

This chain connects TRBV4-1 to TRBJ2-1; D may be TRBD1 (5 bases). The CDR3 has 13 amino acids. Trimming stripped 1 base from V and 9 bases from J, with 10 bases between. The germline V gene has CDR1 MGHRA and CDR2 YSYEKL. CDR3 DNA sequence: TGCGCCAGCAGCCAAGCTCGACAGCTTGAGCAGTTCTTC. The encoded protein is CASSQARQLEQFF.

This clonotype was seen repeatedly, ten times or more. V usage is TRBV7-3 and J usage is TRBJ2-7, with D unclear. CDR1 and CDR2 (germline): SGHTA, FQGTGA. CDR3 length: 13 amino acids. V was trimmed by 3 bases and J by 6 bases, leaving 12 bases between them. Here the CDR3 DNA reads TGTGCCAGCAGCTTGGAGTCATCACGCGAGCAGTACTTC. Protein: CASSLESSREQYF.

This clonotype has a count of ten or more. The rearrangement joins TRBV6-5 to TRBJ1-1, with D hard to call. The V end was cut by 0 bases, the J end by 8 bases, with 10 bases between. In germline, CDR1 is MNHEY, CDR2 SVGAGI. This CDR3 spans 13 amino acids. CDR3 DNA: TGTGCCAGCAGTTACTCGTTTGGATCCGAAGCTTTCTTT. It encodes CASSYSFGSEAFF.

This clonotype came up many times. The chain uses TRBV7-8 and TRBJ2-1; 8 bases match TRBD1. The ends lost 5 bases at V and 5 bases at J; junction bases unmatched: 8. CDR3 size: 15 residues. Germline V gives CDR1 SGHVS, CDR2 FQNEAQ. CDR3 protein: CASSIGTGVNNEQFF. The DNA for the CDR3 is TGTGCCAGCAGCATAGGGACAGGTGTTAACAATGAGCAGTTCTTC.

The CDR3 reads CASSARNSPLHF. As DNA, the CDR3 is TGTGCCAGCAGTGCACGAAATTCACCCCTCCACTTT. The chain carries TRBV28 and TRBJ1-6; no firm D call. CDR3 size: 12 residues. V was cut by 5 bases and J by 7 bases, with 6 bases left in between. Per germline, CDR1 MDHEN and CDR2 SYDVKM.

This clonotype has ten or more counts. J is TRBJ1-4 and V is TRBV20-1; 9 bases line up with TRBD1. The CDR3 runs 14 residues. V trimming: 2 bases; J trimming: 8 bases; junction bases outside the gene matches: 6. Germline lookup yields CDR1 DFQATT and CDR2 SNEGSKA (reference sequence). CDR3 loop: CSARYRGRREKLFF. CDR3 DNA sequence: TGCAGTGCTAGATACAGGGGGCGTCGGGAAAAACTGTTTTTT.

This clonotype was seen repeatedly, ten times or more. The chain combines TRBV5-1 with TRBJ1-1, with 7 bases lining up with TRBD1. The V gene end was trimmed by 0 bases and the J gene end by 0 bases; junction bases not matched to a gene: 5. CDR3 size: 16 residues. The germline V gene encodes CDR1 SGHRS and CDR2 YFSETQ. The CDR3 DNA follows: TGCGCCAGCAGCTTGGGGACAGGACGCATGAACACTGAAGCTTTCTTT. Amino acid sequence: CASSLGTGRMNTEAFF.

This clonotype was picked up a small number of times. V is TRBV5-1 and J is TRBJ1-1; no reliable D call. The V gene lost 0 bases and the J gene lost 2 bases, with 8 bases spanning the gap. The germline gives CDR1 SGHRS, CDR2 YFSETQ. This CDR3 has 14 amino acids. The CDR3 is CASSLASGNTEAFF. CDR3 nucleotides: TGCGCCAGCAGCTTGGCCTCGGGAAACACTGAAGCTTTCTTT.

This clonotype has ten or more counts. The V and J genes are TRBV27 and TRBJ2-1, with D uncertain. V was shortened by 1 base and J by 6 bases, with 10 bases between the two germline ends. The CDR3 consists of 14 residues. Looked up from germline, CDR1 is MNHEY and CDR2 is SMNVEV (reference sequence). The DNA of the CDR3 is TGTGCCAGCAGTTTATTGGCCCTCCCCAATGAGCAGTTCTTC. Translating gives CASSLLALPNEQFF.

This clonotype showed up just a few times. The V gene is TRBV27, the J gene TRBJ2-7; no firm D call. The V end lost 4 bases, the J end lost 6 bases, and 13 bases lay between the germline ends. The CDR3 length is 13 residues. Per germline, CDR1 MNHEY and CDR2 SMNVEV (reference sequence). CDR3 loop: CASSSRPTTEQYF. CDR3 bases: TGTGCCAGCAGTTCCCGACCTACTACCGAGCAGTACTTC.

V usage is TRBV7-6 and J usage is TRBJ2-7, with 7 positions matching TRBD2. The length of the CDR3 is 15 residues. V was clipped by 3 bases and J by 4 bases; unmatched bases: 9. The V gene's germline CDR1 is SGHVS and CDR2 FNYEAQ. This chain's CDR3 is CASSFGAGVAYEQYF. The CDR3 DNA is TGTGCCAGCAGCTTTGGGGCGGGAGTAGCGTACGAGCAGTACTTC.

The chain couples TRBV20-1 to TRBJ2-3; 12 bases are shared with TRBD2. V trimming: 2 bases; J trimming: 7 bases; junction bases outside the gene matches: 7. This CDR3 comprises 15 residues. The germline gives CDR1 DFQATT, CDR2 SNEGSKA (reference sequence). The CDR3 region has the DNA TGCAGTGCTAGACCTCTAGCGGGAGGGCCACATACGCAGTATTTT. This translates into CSARPLAGGPHTQYF.

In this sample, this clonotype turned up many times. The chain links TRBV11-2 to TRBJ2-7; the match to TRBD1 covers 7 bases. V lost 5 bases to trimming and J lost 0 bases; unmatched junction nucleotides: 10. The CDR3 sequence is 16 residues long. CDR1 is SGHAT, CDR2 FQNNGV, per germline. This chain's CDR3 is CASSRLQGQSSYEQYF. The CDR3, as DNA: TGTGCCAGCAGCCGTTTACAGGGGCAAAGCTCCTACGAGCAGTACTTC. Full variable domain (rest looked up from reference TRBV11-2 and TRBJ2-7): EAGVAQSPRYKIIEKRQSVAFWCNPISGHATLYWYQQILGQGPKLLIQFQNNGVVDDSQLPKDRFSAERLKGVDSTLKIQPAKLEDSAVYLCASSRLQGQSSYEQYFGPGTRLTVT.

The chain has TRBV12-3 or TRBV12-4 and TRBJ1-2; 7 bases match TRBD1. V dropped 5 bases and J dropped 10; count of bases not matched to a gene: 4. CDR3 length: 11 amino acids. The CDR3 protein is CASSIGTAYTF. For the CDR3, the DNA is TGTGCCAGCAGTATAGGGACAGCCTACACCTTC.